This T cell receptor (beta chain) derives from a study of blood T cell repertoires in COVID-19. Study-level information: Whether acute or convalescent, the COVID-19 samples came from the United States, Italy and Spain.

CDR1 is LNHDA, CDR2 SQIVND, per germline (reference sequence). There are 13 residues in the CDR3. The ends were cut back, 2 bases at V and 4 bases at J, with 8 bases in the middle. TCRdb keeps only in-frame clones here, not all; method: immunoSEQ multiplex PCR. The table shows around 95,000 clones, with just over 90% occurring only once. Sequenced material: peripheral blood. This sequence was found in a man aged 50 to 59 with acute or convalescent COVID-19. The chain couples TRBV19 to TRBJ1-2; D possibly corresponds to TRBD1 (5 bases). CDR3 residues: CASSISGSYGYTF. For the CDR3, the DNA is TGTGCCAGTAGTATATCAGGGTCCTATGGCTACACCTTC.